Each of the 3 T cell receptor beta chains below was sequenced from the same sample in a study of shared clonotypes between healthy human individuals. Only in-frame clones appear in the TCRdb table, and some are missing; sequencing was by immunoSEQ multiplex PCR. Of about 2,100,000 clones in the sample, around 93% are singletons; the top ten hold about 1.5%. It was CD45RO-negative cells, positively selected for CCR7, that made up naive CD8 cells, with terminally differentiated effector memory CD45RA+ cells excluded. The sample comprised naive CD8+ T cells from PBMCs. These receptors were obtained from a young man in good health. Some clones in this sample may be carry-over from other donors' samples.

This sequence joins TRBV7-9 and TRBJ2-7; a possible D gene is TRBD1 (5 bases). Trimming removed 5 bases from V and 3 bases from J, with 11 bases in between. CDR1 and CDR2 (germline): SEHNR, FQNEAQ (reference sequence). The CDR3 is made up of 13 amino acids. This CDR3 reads CASSPTTDYEQYF. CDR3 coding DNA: TGTGCCAGCAGCCCTACGACAGACTACGAGCAGTACTTC. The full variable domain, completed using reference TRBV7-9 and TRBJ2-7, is DTGVSQNPRHKITKRGQNVTFRCDPISEHNRLYWYRQTLGQGPEFLTYFQNEAQLEKSRLLSDRFSAERPKGSFSTLEIQRTEQGDSAMYLCASSPTTDYEQYFGPGTRLTVT.

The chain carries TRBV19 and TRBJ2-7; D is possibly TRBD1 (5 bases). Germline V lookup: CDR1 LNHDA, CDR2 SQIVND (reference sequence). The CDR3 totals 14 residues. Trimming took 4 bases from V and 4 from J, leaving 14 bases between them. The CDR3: CASSKWQGLYEQYF. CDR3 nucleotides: TGTGCCAGTAGTAAGTGGCAGGGCTTGTACGAGCAGTACTTC.

The CDR3 coding sequence is TGTGCCAGCAGCTTGAGCGGGAGAGACTACGAGCAGTACTTC. Translated, it gives CASSLSGRDYEQYF. V is TRBV5-4 and J is TRBJ2-7; 8 bases align to TRBD2. The V segment lost 1 base and the J segment 3 bases; nucleotides outside the gene matches: 3. The CDR3 spans 14 residues. From germline, CDR1 is SGHNT and CDR2 YYREEE (reference sequence).